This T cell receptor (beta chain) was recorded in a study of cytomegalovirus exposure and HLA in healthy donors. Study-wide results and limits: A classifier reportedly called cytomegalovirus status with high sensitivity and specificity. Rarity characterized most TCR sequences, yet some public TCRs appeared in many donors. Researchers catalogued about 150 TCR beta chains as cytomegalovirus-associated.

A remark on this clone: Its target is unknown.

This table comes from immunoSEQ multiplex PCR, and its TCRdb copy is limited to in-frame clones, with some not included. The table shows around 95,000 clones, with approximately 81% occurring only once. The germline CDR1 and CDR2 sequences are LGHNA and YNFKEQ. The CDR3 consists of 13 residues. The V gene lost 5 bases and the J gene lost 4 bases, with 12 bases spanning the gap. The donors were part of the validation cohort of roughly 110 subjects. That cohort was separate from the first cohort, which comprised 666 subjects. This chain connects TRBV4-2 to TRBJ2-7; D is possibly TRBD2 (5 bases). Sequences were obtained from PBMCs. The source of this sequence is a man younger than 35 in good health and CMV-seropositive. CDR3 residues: CASSLYAGYEQYF. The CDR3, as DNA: TGTGCCAGCAGCTTATATGCGGGTTACGAGCAGTACTTC.